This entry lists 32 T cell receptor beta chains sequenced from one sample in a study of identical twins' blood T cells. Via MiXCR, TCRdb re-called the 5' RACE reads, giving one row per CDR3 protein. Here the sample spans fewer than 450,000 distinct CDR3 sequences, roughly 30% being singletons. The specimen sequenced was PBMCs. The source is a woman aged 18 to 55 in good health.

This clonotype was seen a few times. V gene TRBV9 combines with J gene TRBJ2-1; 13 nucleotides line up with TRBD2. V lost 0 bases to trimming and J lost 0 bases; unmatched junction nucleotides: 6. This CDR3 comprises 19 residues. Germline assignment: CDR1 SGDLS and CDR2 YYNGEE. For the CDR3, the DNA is TGTGCCAGCAGCGTAGTCGGACTAGCGGGGGCGAGCTCCTACAATGAGCAGTTCTTC. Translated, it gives CASSVVGLAGASSYNEQFF.

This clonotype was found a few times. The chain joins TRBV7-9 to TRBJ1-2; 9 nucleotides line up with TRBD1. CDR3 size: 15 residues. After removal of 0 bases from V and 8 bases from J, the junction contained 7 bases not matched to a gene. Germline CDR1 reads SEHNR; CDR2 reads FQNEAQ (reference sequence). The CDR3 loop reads CASSLAGTGIRGYTF. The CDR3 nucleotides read TGTGCCAGCAGCTTAGCTGGGACAGGGATTCGCGGCTACACCTTC. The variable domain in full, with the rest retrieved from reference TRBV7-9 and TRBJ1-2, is DTGVSQNPRHKITKRGQNVTFRCDPISEHNRLYWYRQTLGQGPEFLTYFQNEAQLEKSRLLSDRFSAERPKGSFSTLEIQRTEQGDSAMYLCASSLAGTGIRGYTFGSGTRLTVV.

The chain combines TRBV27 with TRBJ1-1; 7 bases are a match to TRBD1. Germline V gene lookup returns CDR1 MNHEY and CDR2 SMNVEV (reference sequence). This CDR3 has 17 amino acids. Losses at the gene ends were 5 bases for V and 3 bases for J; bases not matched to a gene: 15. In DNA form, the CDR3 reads TGTGCCAGCAGTCCCCGGGCAGGGGGGGTAGAACACACTGAAGCTTTCTTT. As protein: CASSPRAGGVEHTEAFF.

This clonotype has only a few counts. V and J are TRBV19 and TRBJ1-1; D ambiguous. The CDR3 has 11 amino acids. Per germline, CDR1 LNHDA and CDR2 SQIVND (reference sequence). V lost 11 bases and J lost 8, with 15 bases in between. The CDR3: CAGSLRVEAFF. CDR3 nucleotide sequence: TGTGCCGGTTCCTTAAGGGTGGAAGCTTTCTTT.

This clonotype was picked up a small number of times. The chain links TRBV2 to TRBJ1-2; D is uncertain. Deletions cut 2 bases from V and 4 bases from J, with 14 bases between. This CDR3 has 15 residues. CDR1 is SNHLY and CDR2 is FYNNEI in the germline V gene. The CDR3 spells CASSETSGSPYGYTF. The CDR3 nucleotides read TGTGCCAGCAGTGAAACATCGGGCAGTCCCTATGGCTACACCTTC.

CDR3: CASSGTGTGFRPQYF. As DNA, the CDR3 is TGCGCCAGCAGCGGAACCGGGACAGGGTTTCGGCCGCAGTATTTT. The chain links TRBV5-1 to TRBJ2-3, with 9 bases identical to TRBD1. V was pared by 4 bases and J by 10 bases, with 13 bases of the junction left unmatched. Looked up from germline, CDR1 is SGHRS and CDR2 is YFSETQ. The CDR3 spans 15 residues.

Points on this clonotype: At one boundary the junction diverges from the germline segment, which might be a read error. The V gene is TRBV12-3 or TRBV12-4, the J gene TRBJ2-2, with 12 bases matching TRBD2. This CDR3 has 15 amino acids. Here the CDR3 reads CASSLAGGHVGELFF. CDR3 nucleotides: TGTGCCAGCAGTCTAGCGGGGGGGCATGTCGGGGAGCTGTTTTTT.

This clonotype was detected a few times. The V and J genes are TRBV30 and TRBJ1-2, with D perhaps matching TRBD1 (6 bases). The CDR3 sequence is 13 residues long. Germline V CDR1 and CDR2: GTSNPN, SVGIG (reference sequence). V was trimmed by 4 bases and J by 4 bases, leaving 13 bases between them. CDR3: CAWTPGQAYGYTF. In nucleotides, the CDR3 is TGTGCCTGGACACCGGGACAAGCCTATGGCTACACCTTC. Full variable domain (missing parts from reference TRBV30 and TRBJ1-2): SQTIHQWPATLVQPVGSPLSLECTVEGTSNPNLYWYRQAAGRGLQLLFYSVGIGQISSEVPQNLSASRPQDRQFILSSKKLLLSDSGFYLCAWTPGQAYGYTFGSGTRLTVV.

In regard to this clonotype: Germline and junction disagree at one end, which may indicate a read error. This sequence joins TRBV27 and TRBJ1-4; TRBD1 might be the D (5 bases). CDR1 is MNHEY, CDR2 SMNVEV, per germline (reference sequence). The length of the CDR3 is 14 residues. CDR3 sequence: CSSSLSGHRGKLFF. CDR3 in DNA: TGTTCCAGCAGTTTGTCAGGCCATAGGGGAAAACTGTTTTTT.

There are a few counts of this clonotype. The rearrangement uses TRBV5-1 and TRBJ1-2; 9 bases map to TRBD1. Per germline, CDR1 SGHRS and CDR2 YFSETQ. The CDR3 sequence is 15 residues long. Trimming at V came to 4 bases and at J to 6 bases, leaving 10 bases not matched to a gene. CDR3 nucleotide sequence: TGCGCCAGCAGCCAACTCACCGGGACAGGGAATGGCTACACCTTC. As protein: CASSQLTGTGNGYTF.

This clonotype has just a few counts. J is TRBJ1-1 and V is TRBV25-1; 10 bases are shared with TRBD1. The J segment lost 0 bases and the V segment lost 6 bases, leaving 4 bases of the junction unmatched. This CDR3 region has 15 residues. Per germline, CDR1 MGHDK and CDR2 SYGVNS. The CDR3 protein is CASRDRGTMNTEAFF. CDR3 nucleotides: TGTGCCAGCAGGGACAGGGGGACGATGAACACTGAAGCTTTCTTT.

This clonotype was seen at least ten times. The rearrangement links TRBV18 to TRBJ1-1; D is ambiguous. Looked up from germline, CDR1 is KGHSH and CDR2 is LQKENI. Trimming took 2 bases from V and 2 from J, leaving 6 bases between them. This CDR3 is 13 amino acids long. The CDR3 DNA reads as TGTGCCAGCTCACCAAGTGGTAACACTGAAGCTTTCTTT. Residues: CASSPSGNTEAFF.

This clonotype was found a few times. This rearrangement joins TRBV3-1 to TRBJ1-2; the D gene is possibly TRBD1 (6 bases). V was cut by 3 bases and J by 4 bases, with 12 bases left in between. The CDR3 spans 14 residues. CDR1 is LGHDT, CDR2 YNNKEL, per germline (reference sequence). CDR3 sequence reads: CASSQGALTYGYTF. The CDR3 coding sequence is TGTGCCAGCAGCCAGGGGGCGCTAACCTATGGCTACACCTTC. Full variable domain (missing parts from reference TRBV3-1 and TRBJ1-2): DTAVSQTPKYLVTQMGNDKSIKCEQNLGHDTMYWYKQDSKKFLKIMFSYNNKELIINETVPNRFSPKSPDKAHLNLHINSLELGDSAVYFCASSQGALTYGYTFGSGTRLTVV.

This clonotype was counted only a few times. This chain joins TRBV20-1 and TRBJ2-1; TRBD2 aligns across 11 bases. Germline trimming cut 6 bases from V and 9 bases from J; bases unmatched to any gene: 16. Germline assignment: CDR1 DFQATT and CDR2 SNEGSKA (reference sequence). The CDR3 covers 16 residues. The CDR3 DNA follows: TGCAGTGCCTCCAGCTTACTAGCGGGAGTTCCCGGTGAGCAGTTCTTC. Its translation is CSASSLLAGVPGEQFF.

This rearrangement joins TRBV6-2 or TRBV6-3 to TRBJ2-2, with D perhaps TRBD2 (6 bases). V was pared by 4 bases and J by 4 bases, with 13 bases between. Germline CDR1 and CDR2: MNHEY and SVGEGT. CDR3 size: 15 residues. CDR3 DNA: TGTGCCAGCAGTTCTCCGGGGGTGATCACCGGGGAGCTGTTTTTT. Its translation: CASSSPGVITGELFF.

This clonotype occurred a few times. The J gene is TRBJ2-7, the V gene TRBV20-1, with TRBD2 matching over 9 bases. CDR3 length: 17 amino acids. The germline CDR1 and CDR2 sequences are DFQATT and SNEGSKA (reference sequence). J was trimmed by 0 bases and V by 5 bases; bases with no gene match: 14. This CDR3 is CSALSSGAERASYEQYF. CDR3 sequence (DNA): TGCAGTGCTCTTTCTAGCGGGGCCGAGCGGGCCTCCTACGAGCAGTACTTC.

CDR3 amino acids: CASTQGDGELFF. CDR3 nucleotide sequence: TGCGCCAGCACACAAGGTGACGGGGAGCTGTTTTTT. The rearrangement joins TRBV5-1 to TRBJ2-2, with unresolved D. The CDR3 is made up of 12 amino acids. CDR1 and CDR2 (germline): SGHRS, YFSETQ. Trimming removed 6 bases from V and 7 bases from J, with 10 bases in between.

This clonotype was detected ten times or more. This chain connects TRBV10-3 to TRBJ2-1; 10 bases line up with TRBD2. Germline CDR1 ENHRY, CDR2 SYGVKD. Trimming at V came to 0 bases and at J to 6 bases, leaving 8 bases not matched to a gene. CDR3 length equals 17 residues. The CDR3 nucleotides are TGTGCCATCAGTGAGTCTAAAACTAGCGGGACTTTCAATGAGCAGTTCTTC. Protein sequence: CAISESKTSGTFNEQFF.

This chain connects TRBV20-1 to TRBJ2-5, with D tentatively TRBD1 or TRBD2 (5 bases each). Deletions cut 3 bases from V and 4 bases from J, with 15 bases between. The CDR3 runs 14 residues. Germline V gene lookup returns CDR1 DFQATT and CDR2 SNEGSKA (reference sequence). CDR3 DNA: TGCAGTGCTAGTGGGACCCCTGAGGGAGAGACCCAGTACTTC. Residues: CSASGTPEGETQYF.

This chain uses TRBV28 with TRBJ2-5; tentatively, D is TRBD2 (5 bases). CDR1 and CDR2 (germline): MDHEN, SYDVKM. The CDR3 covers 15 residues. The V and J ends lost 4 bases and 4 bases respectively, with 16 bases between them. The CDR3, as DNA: TGTGCCAGCAGTTCCCTAAGCGGACGGAGAGAGACCCAGTACTTC. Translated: CASSSLSGRRETQYF.

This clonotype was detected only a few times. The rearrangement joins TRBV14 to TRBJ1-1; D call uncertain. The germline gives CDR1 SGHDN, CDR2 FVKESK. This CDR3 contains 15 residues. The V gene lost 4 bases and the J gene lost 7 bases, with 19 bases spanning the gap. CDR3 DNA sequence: TGTGCCAGCAGCCCTCAGGACCAACTCCGGGGTGAAGCTTTCTTT. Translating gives CASSPQDQLRGEAFF. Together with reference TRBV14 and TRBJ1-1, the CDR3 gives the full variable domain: EAGVTQFPSHSVIEKGQTVTLRCDPISGHDNLYWYRRVMGKEIKFLLHFVKESKQDESGMPNNRFLAERTGGTYSTLKVQPAELEDSGVYFCASSPQDQLRGEAFFGQGTRLTVV.

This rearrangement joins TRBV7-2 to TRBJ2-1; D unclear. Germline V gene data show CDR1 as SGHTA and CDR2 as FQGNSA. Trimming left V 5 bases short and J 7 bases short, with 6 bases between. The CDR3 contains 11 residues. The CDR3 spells CASSRINEQFF. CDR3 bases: TGTGCCAGCAGCCGAATTAATGAGCAGTTCTTC.

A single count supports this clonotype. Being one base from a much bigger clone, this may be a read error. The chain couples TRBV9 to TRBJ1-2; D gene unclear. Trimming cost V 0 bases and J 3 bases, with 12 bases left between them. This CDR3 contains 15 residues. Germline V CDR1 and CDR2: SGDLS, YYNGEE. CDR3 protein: CASSVVPGKHYGYTF. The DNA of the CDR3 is TGTGCCAGCAGCGTAGTTCCGGGGAAGCACTATGGCTACACCTTC.

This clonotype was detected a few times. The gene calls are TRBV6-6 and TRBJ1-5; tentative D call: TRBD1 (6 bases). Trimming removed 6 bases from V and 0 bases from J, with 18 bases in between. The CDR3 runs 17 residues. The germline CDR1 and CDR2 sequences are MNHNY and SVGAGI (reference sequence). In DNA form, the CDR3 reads TGTGCCAGCAGACCAAACAGGGAGGGGTATAGCAATCAGCCCCAGCATTTT. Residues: CASRPNREGYSNQPQHF.

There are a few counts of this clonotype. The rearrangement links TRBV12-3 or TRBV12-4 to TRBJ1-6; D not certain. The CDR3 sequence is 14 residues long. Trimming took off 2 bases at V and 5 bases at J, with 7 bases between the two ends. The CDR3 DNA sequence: TGTGCCAGCAGTTTAAGGGCTGATAATTCACCCCTCCACTTT. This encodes CASSLRADNSPLHF.

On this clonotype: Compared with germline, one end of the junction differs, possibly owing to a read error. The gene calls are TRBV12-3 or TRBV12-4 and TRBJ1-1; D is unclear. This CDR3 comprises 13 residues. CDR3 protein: CASSLEVSGEGFF. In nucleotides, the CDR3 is TGTGCCAGCAGTTTAGAGGTCAGCGGCGAAGGTTTCTTT.

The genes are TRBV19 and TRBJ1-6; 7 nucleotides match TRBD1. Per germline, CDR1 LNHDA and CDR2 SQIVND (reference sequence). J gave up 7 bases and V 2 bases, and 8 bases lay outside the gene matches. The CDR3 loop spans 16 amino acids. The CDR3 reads CASSIFGQAKNSPLHF. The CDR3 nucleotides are TGTGCCAGTAGTATATTCGGACAGGCGAAAAATTCACCCCTCCACTTT.

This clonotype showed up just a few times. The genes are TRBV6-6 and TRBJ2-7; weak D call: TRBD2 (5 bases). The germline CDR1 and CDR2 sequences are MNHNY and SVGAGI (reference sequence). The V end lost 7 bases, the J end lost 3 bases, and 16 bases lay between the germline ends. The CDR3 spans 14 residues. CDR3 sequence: CASISEYEGYEQYF. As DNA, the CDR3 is TGTGCCAGCATTTCGGAATATGAGGGCTACGAGCAGTACTTC.

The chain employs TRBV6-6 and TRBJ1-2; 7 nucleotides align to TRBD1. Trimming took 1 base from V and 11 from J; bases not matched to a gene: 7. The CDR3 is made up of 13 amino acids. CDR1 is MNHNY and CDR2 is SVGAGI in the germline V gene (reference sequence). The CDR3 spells CASSYLGRQGYTF. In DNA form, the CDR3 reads TGTGCCAGCAGTTACTTGGGCCGACAGGGTTACACCTTC.

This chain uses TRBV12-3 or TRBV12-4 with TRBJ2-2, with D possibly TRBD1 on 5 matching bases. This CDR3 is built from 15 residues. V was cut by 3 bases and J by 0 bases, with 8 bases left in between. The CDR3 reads CASSFDSANTGELFF. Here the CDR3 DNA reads TGTGCCAGCAGTTTCGACAGCGCGAACACCGGGGAGCTGTTTTTT.

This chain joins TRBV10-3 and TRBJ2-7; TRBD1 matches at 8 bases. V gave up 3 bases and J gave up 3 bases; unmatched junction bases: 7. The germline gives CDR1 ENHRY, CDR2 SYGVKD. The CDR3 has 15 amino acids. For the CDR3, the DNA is TGTGCCATCAGTGATGGGACAGGAGCGGTCTACGAGCAGTACTTC. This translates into CAISDGTGAVYEQYF.

CDR3 protein: CASSPGPTTYGYTF. Here the CDR3 DNA reads TGTGCCAGCAGCCCGGGACCGACAACATATGGCTACACCTTC. The V gene is TRBV7-8, the J gene TRBJ1-2, with D maybe TRBD1 (5 bases). CDR3 length: 14 amino acids. Germline values: CDR1 SGHVS, CDR2 FQNEAQ. The V gene lost 5 bases and the J gene lost 5 bases, with 15 bases spanning the gap.